In this sample, the clone carrying this TCR beta chain turned up a few times. The antigen is unknown. This sample includes further DNA sequences coding for the same CDR3. Repertoires were generated with immunoSEQ multiplex PCR, while TCRdb's copy carries only in-frame clones and drops some. The sample has about 680,000 clones; about three quarters are singletons. Partitioning of CD4+ cells yielded a CD45RA+ naive subset and a CD45RA-negative memory subset. The sample belongs to a study of shared clonotypes between healthy human individuals. This CDR3 is 13 amino acids long. Germline lookup yields CDR1 SEHNR and CDR2 FQNEAQ (reference sequence). V lost 3 bases to trimming and J lost 1 base; unmatched junction nucleotides: 0. Study-wide points: Sequencing of the sorted subsets was shown by rarefaction to be incomplete despite large depth. Apart from blood, nothing was sampled; tissue repertoires likely differ. Relative to memory subsets, naive subsets generally showed larger estimated richness.

This TCR was sampled from a woman under 40 in good health. The sample taken for sequencing was memory CD4+ T cells sorted from blood. As to subset: CD45RA-negative fraction. V gene TRBV7-9 combines with J gene TRBJ2-7, with TRBD2 identical over 7 bases. CDR3: CASSLRGSYEQYF. For the CDR3, the DNA is TGTGCCAGCAGCTTGCGGGGGTCCTACGAGCAGTACTTC. The variable domain in full, with the rest retrieved from reference TRBV7-9 and TRBJ2-7, is DTGVSQNPRHKITKRGQNVTFRCDPISEHNRLYWYRQTLGQGPEFLTYFQNEAQLEKSRLLSDRFSAERPKGSFSTLEIQRTEQGDSAMYLCASSLRGSYEQYFGPGTRLTVT.